This T cell receptor beta chain was identified during a study of OX40 agonist ivuxolimab in advanced cancers. This table comes from immunoSEQ multiplex PCR, and its TCRdb copy is limited to in-frame clones, with some not included. The repertoire holds roughly 42,000 clones, 75% to 90% seen once, with around 10% in the top ten. This material consisted of CD4+ or CD8+ T cells sorted from blood, taken in a trial of the OX40 agonist ivuxolimab. The TCR was taken from an adult with an advanced solid tumor such as melanoma, head and neck, liver or kidney cancer.

CDR3 DNA sequence: TGCGCCAGCAGCCAAGGAGGCGGCACAGATACGCAGTATTTT. Translated: CASSQGGGTDTQYF. The chain is built from TRBV4-1 and TRBJ2-3; D not resolved. Germline CDR1 reads MGHRA; CDR2 reads YSYEKL. Trimming removed 1 base from V and 1 base from J, with 6 bases in between. This CDR3 contains 14 residues.